Reported below is one TCR beta chain. Its antigen remains unidentified. No clone much larger than this one lies a single base away; base qualities are absent. The cohort comprised around 690 healthy bone marrow donors. At the time of sampling, every cohort member was nominally healthy, though immune exposures that went unrecorded were likely present. The donor tested CMV seropositive, placing the donor among the approximately 290 seropositive members of the cohort. A peripheral blood sample was collected from each donor, and TCR beta sequencing was performed on peripheral blood mononuclear cells. Genomic DNA was extracted from the blood cell samples with the Qiagen DNeasy Blood Extraction Kit. This record belongs to a study of cytomegalovirus exposure and HLA in healthy donors listed by TCRdb under 2017. In terms of the full investigation: According to an earlier analysis of around 600 of the donors, some 170 million T cells yielded 120 million or so unique TCR beta sequences and approximately 300 Gb of sequence data. In addition to the first cohort of roughly 700 subjects, a separate validation cohort of about 120 different subjects was used. To predict cytomegalovirus infection status, the study brought together high-throughput TCR immunosequencing, statistical association of individual TCRs with disease status, and machine learning. Genome-wide SNP genotypes for about three fifths of the roughly 700 donors were used in a later genetic analysis, which treated that subset as a discovery cohort. An early release covering roughly 640 HLA-typed donors comprised approximately 300 gigabases of sequencing data and some 79 million unique TCR sequences. HLA typing included class I and class II loci at four-digit resolution. The study aimed to test whether signatures of past pathogen exposure could be identified by cataloging public T cell receptors. Donor age, sex, ethnicity and CMV serostatus were compiled alongside the repertoire data. The number of typed donors differed by locus: about 620-640 for A, B, C, DRB1 and DQB1; 500 to 550 for DQA1; 606 for DPA1; and roughly 450 for DPB1. Rather than using new phenotypic data, the later analysis identified candidate immune exposures from TCR beta sequences and from how often those sequences occurred across donors. An earlier analysis of roughly 580 of the donors used high-throughput TCR beta sequencing to judge whether each TCR beta V gene segment behaved as functional or pseudogenic. Every repertoire in the discovery cohort had been generated on one and the same sequencing platform. Among 398 genotyped donors of the cohort, an average of 235,054 unique TCR beta nucleotide sequences were sequenced per donor, around 20% of them non-productive. Several DR-DQ haplotypes were handled as single units for association and clustering because linkage in the cohort was strong. A later analysis re-analyzed previously published TCR beta repertoires from 650 to 800 donors and added high-resolution HLA genotyping to study TCR occurrence patterns. Of the approximately 400 genotyped donors, roughly 80% were placed in the genetic ancestry cluster associated with self-reported Caucasian donors. The T cell repertoires of 666 subjects were profiled by immunosequencing and related to cytomegalovirus serostatus. Overall results and qualifications from the work: In a later analysis, the rate of TCR association differed among HLA loci, with DRB1 alleles having the most associated TCRs and HLA-C alleles having the fewest. The 87-base-pair reads could not distinguish some IMGT-functional V segments, including TRBV6-2 and TRBV6-3, so those segments were excluded. This cohort had only TCR beta chains sequenced, and the lack of alpha or paired-chain data limited which features could be detected. In an earlier analysis of about 550 of the donors, most TCR beta V segments were observed in productive rearrangements about 90% or about 30% of the time, broadly matching IMGT annotations. In a later analysis, several top co-occurrence clusters were reported to appear linked to parvovirus B19, influenza, CMV and Epstein-Barr virus. The authors suggested that the approach could potentially be generalized to other disease states and immunological phenotypes. In the study, around 150 TCR beta chains were listed as associated with cytomegalovirus. Because HLA typing was missing for some donors at each locus, association tests included only the typed subset. When HLA alleles, especially DR and DQ, strongly co-occurred, TCR associations were difficult to assign to individual alleles. Immune exposure information for the cohort was limited to CMV serostatus. In a later genetic analysis, fewer N-insertions in productive TCRs were reported among donors in an Asian-associated ancestry cluster than the roughly 640-donor mean. A later analysis found that HLA-associated TCR beta chains were more clonally expanded and had lower generation probabilities than equally common non-associated chains. Cytomegalovirus status was reported to be diagnosed by the classifier with high specificity and sensitivity in both the original and validation cohorts. Linkage disequilibrium might explain the correlated functional status among segregating V segments, but an unknown experimental factor could not be excluded. A group of highly shared sequence variants was considered likely to be a technical artifact of the sequencing pipeline. A later analysis found that most CMV-associated TCR beta chains appeared HLA-restricted, with HLA associations seemingly driven largely by CMV exposure. The presence/absence analyses assumed that sequencing depth was roughly uniform across donors, and that assumption may not be true. A later analysis associated approximately 17,000 TCR beta sequences with specific HLA alleles at a false discovery rate of 0.05. An association between a missense DCLRE1C variant and V-gene and J-gene trimming of TCR beta chains was found in a later genetic analysis and replicated in an independent cohort. A few of the identified cytomegalovirus-associated TCR beta chains were confirmed in vitro to be specific for cytomegalovirus antigens. A further reported finding was that TCR beta sequences accurately predicted the HLA-A and HLA-B alleles for most subjects in the first cohort. Across donors, most TCR sequences were observed very rarely, whereas some public TCRs were present in many individuals. The earlier analysis of nearly 600 of the donors excluded 15 to 20 rarely observed V segments, including chromosome 9 orphons, because counts were too low.

There are 15 amino acids in the CDR3, from cysteine to phenylalanine inclusive. Only the CDR3 DNA stays, 45 bases, in frame from base 1. CDR1 and CDR2 are drawn from the germline V gene: SGHRS, YFSETQ. V drops 0 bases and J drops 11 bases, leaving 15 bases in between. The library was prepared using the immunoSEQ multiplex PCR assay. The multiplex PCR relied on a mix of 60 forward primers for TCR Vbeta segments and 13 reverse primers for TCR Jbeta segments. Amplification of the CDR3 region of rearranged TCR beta genes was performed with a multiplex PCR assay on genomic DNA. The amplified TCR beta libraries were sequenced on the Illumina HiSeq System as 87-base-pair reads. In the original analysis: In a later analysis, tens of millions of unique TCR beta chains were counted across the 666 repertoires, and around 10 million of these chains were shared by at least two donors. A nearest-neighbor algorithm error-corrected the raw reads and collapsed the reads into unique sequences, merging closely related sequences to remove PCR and sequencing errors. To assign V, D and J gene segments, CDR3 sequences were aligned to IMGT reference sequences. Each retained sequence needed at least a six-nucleotide match to both a V gene segment and a J gene segment. Rearrangements were classified as productive when the CDR3 lacked stop codons and remained in frame with V and J, and all other rearrangements were classified as non-productive. Following IMGT convention, CDR3 was defined as the stretch from the second conserved V-encoded cysteine up to the conserved J-encoded phenylalanine. The earlier analysis of roughly 590 of the donors excluded sequences that lacked an unambiguous match to a single V gene segment. In an earlier analysis of approximately 500 of the donors, a V segment was called functional when productive rearrangements were above 56.7%, and segregating when the standard deviation between donors exceeded 5%. A statistical classification framework was developed to diagnose cytomegalovirus status using the catalog of TCR beta chain sequences. In a later analysis, V and J genes were assigned by comparing TCR nucleotide sequences against IMGT/GENE-DB human TR gene sequences. A later analysis assigned CDR3 sequences and most-parsimonious VDJ recombination scenarios with the TCRdist pipeline. In a later analysis, each TCR beta chain was defined by its CDR3 amino acid sequence together with its V-gene family, and reads lacking a unique V-gene family were excluded. In a later analysis, 500 to 650 highly shared, low-generation-probability nucleotide sequences were removed to address suspected cross-contamination and a sequencing artifact. In a later analysis, a clonal expansion index for each public chain was calculated from normalized within-repertoire ranks of inferred template counts. In a later analysis, generation probabilities were computed with a VDJ recombination model fitted to out-of-frame rearrangements, and the resulting probabilities were checked against IGoR. In a later analysis, TCR-TCR, TCR-HLA and TCR-CMV co-occurrence was scored with hypergeometric tests, and a repertoire-size bias correction was applied to TCR pairs. A later analysis estimated false discovery rates by permuting HLA or CMV assignments 20 times. In a later analysis, co-occurring TCRs were grouped using DBSCAN, and TCRdist sequence similarity was added for clustering within HLA-allele-positive subsets. Co-occurrence clustering excluded repertoires with fewer than 30,000 or more than 120,000 public chains, plus five with anomalous nucleotide sharing. Held by TCRdb, this immuneACCESS table contains in-frame sequences only and omits some clones. Under half of the omission traces to an unresolved V gene where checked; the cause of the rest is unknown. V and J calls and clone size are copied from that table; D and trimming were computed from the DNA. This sample holds 95,000 to 100,000 clones; 60% to 85% were observed only once. Jointly, the top ten make up roughly a sixth of the sample.

The sample taken for sequencing was PBMCs. The chain joins TRBV5-1 to TRBJ1-6; the D gene is possibly TRBD1, with 5 bases matching. The receptor was isolated from a man aged 60 to 69 in good health and CMV-seropositive. The CDR3 reads CASSLEQVSSAPLHF. The DNA sequence follows: TGCGCCAGCAGCTTGGAACAGGTATCTTCCGCACCCCTCCACTTT.